The 15 T cell receptor beta chains presented below share a single source sample, sequenced in a study of ipilimumab plus nivolumab after autologous stem cell transplantation. Produced via immunoSEQ multiplex PCR; TCRdb's table is partial and in-frame only. The table lists over 80,000 clones, 65% to 85% of them singletons. This material consisted of PBMCs, taken in a trial of ipilimumab plus nivolumab as post-transplant consolidation. The receptor set was obtained from a male donor with diffuse large B-cell lymphoma.

This chain joins TRBV28 and TRBJ1-5, with a possible D match to TRBD1 (6 bases). V shed 3 bases and J shed 2 bases, with 14 bases lying between them. The CDR3 is 16 residues long. Per germline, CDR1 MDHEN and CDR2 SYDVKM. CDR3 coding DNA: TGTGCCAGCAGTTTGGGGGACGGGGGCGGCAATCAGCCCCAGCATTTT. This sequence encodes CASSLGDGGGNQPQHF.

This clone was found a few times. This chain joins TRBV7-6 and TRBJ1-5; D ambiguous. From germline, CDR1 is SGHVS and CDR2 FNYEAQ. This CDR3 contains 15 residues. V was clipped by 4 bases and J by 3 bases, with 13 bases between them. CDR3 nucleotides: TGTGCCAGCAGCTCCACCGCGGGCCTCAATCAGCCCCAGCATTTT. This encodes CASSSTAGLNQPQHF. Full variable domain (rest looked up from reference TRBV7-6 and TRBJ1-5): GAGVSQSPRYKVTKRGQDVALRCDPISGHVSLYWYRQALGQGPEFLTYFNYEAQQDKSGLPNDRFSAERPEGSISTLTIQRTEQRDSAMYRCASSSTAGLNQPQHFGDGTRLSIL.

This clone was counted once. Other DNA sequences in the same sample also yield this CDR3. The V call is TRBV5-1, the J call TRBJ2-5; 8 nucleotides line up with TRBD2. Trimming took 0 bases from V and 2 from J; bases not matched to a gene: 3. CDR3 length equals 15 residues. Germline V lookup: CDR1 SGHRS, CDR2 YFSETQ. The CDR3 region has the DNA TGCGCCAGCAGCTTGGGTGGCGGGGGGCAAGAGACCCAGTACTTC. This codes for CASSLGGGGQETQYF.

The J gene is TRBJ2-7, the V gene TRBV6-6, with TRBD2 matching 11 bases. V shed 5 bases and J 5 bases; nucleotides not matched to a gene: 8. Germline CDR1 and CDR2: MNHNY and SVGAGI (reference sequence). The CDR3 loop spans 15 amino acids. CDR3 nucleotides: TGTGCCAGCAGTGACTTAGCGGGGGGGCTAGACGAGCAGTACTTC. Translation: CASSDLAGGLDEQYF.

The gene calls are TRBV5-1 and TRBJ1-1, with D perhaps matching TRBD1 (6 bases). The CDR3 runs to 16 residues. Trimming pared 0 bases from V and 3 bases from J, leaving 15 bases between. Germline CDR1 SGHRS, CDR2 YFSETQ. The CDR3: CASSLGQPHRDTEAFF. DNA for the CDR3: TGCGCCAGCAGCTTGGGCCAGCCCCACAGGGACACTGAAGCTTTCTTT.

Comment on this clone: The junction shows a germline mismatch at one end, possibly a read error. V is TRBV5-1 and J is TRBJ2-1, with D unresolved. The CDR3 covers 12 residues. The germline V gene encodes CDR1 SGHRS and CDR2 YFSETQ. CDR3 DNA sequence: TGCGCCAGCAGCTTGGACTACAGTGAGCAGTTCTTC. Amino acids: CASSLDYSEQFF.

The chain is built from TRBV25-1 and TRBJ2-7, with D possibly being TRBD1 or TRBD2 (6 bases each). The germline CDR1 and CDR2 sequences are MGHDK and SYGVNS. The CDR3 is 14 residues long. V dropped 8 bases and J dropped 1 base, with 15 bases sitting between them. The DNA of the CDR3 is TGTGCCAGCTCCTCCGGAGGGGGATCCTACGAGCAGTACTTC. It specifies CASSSGGGSYEQYF.

This rearrangement joins TRBV6-6 to TRBJ1-2; TRBD1 is a possible D gene (6 bases). There are 15 residues in the CDR3. V was pared by 6 bases and J by 8 bases, with 22 bases between. In germline, CDR1 is MNHNY, CDR2 SVGAGI (reference sequence). CDR3 in amino acids: CASSPAGTAGGGYTF. In DNA, the CDR3 is TGTGCCAGCAGCCCCGCCGGGACGGCCGGGGGCGGCTACACCTTC.

This chain links TRBV5-1 with TRBJ1-1, with D perhaps matching TRBD1 (6 bases). The CDR3 is 14 residues long. The germline V and J ends were trimmed by 3 bases and 5 bases, with 14 bases remaining between them. CDR1 and CDR2 from the germline V gene are SGHRS and YFSETQ. The CDR3 region is CASSSRTDPTEAFF. The CDR3 nucleotides read TGCGCCAGCAGCTCCAGGACAGATCCAACTGAAGCTTTCTTT.

The genes are TRBV30 and TRBJ2-2; D is perhaps TRBD1 (6 bases). This CDR3 contains 17 residues. The V gene lost 0 bases and the J gene lost 1 base, with 15 bases spanning the gap. Germline V gene data show CDR1 as GTSNPN and CDR2 as SVGIG (reference sequence). The CDR3 is CAWSVWQGPRNTGELFF. Written as DNA, the CDR3 is TGTGCCTGGAGTGTTTGGCAGGGGCCCAGGAACACCGGGGAGCTGTTTTTT.

This clone was detected only a few times. The V and J genes are TRBV20-1 and TRBJ1-1, with 7 bases that match TRBD1. Germline values: CDR1 DFQATT, CDR2 SNEGSKA (reference sequence). Germline trimming cut 5 bases from V and 10 bases from J; bases unmatched to any gene: 7. The CDR3 has 11 residues. The CDR3 DNA reads TGCAGTGCTTACCACAGGGGTAGAGCTTTCTTT. This translates into CSAYHRGRAFF.

This chain links TRBV5-6 with TRBJ2-7, with D tentatively TRBD1 (6 bases). V was clipped by 4 bases and J by 2 bases, with 7 bases between them. The germline CDR1 and CDR2 sequences are SGHDT and YYEEEE. The CDR3 contains 12 residues. The CDR3 region has the DNA TGTGCCAGCAGCCGGGACACCTACGAGCAGTACTTC. Translation: CASSRDTYEQYF.

The chain links TRBV7-8 to TRBJ2-7; D gene uncertain. The CDR3 is 15 residues long. Germline CDR1 is SGHVS and CDR2 is FQNEAQ. Trimming pared 1 base from V and 0 bases from J, leaving 10 bases between. This CDR3 is CASSLVFWGSYEQYF. The CDR3 DNA sequence: TGTGCCAGCAGCTTAGTGTTTTGGGGCTCCTACGAGCAGTACTTC.

V usage is TRBV4-1 and J usage is TRBJ2-3; D may correspond to TRBD1 or TRBD2 (5 bases each). In germline, CDR1 is MGHRA, CDR2 YSYEKL. CDR3 size: 14 residues. Deletions cut 4 bases from V and 6 bases from J, with 14 bases between. The CDR3 coding sequence is TGCGCCAGCAGCCGCGAAGAGGGGCGGGATACGCAGTATTTT. Translated, it gives CASSREEGRDTQYF.

This chain joins TRBV5-4 and TRBJ1-2, with D perhaps TRBD1 (5 bases). V dropped 7 bases and J dropped 2 bases, with 12 bases sitting between them. The CDR3 is 13 amino acids. CDR1 and CDR2 from the germline V gene are SGHNT and YYREEE (reference sequence). Written as DNA, the CDR3 is TGTGCCAGCGGACACAAGGGGAACTATGGCTACACCTTC. It translates to CASGHKGNYGYTF.